The clone carrying this T cell receptor beta chain has just a few counts. Patients with autoimmune history or systemic immunosuppression were excluded. Blood sampling was done at baseline, cycle 4 day 1, and cycle 7 day 1. This record comes from a study of OX40 agonist ivuxolimab in advanced cancers. Study background: Partial responses were observed in three patients, of whom one had hepatocellular carcinoma and two had cutaneous melanoma.

Per the germline V gene, CDR1 is SGHNT and CDR2 is YYREEE (reference sequence). The CDR3 consists of 8 residues. Generated by immunoSEQ multiplex PCR, the TCRdb table keeps only in-frame clones and is missing some. The repertoire includes some 99,000 clones, about 83% of them detected once, and approximately 0.54% sits in the top ten. The chain is built from TRBV5-4 and TRBJ1-1; weak D call: TRBD1 (5 bases). This clonotype was sampled from an adult with an advanced solid tumor such as melanoma, head and neck, liver or kidney cancer. The source was CD4+ or CD8+ T cells sorted from blood, collected in a trial of the OX40 agonist ivuxolimab. The CDR3, as DNA: TGTGTGGACACCGAGGCTTTCTTT. Its protein is CVDTEAFF.